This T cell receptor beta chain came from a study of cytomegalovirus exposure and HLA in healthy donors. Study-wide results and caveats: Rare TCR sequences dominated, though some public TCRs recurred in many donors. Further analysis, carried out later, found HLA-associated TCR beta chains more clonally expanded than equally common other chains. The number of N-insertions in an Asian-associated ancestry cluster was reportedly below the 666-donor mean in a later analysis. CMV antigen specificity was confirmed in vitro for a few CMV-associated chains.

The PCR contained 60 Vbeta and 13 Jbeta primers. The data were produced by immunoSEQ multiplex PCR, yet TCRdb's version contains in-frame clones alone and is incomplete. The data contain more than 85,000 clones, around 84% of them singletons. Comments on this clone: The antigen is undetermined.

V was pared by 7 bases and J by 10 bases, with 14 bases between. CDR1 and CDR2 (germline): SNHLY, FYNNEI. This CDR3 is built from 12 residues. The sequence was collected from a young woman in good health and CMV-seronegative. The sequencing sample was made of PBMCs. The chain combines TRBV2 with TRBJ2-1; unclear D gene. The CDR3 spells CASTPLLSEQFF. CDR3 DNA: TGTGCCAGCACCCCCCTACTTTCGGAGCAGTTCTTC.